This T cell receptor beta chain was sequenced for a study of somatic mutations in cytotoxic T cells in rheumatoid arthritis. Overall study findings and caveats: Slight TRBV07 underrepresentation in rheumatoid arthritis patients went unadjusted for multiple comparisons.

Flow cytometry served to check the purity of CD4+ and CD8+ cells, which were isolated by positive magnetic bead selection. The germline V gene encodes CDR1 LGHNA and CDR2 YNFKEQ. Trimming took 0 bases from V and 0 from J, leaving 4 bases between them. This CDR3 has 14 amino acids. Note on this clone: Its cognate antigen is unknown.

TCRdb's table, derived via immunoSEQ multiplex PCR, lists solely in-frame clones and lacks some. This sample has approximately 13,000 clones, with roughly 69% found just once. The chain has TRBV4-2 and TRBJ2-3; D is ambiguous. The sample taken for sequencing was CD8+ T cells sorted from blood. This receptor was taken from a woman aged 40-49 years in good health. This CDR3 is CASSQDKSTDTQYF. As DNA, the CDR3 is TGTGCCAGCAGCCAAGATAAGAGCACAGATACGCAGTATTTT.